This TCR beta chain was obtained from a study of T-cell memory formation after mild COVID-19. Broader study findings: Second-wave clones that peaked on day 37 lacked confirmed SARS-CoV-2 specificity.

Worth noting for this clonotype: The antigen remains undetermined.

With V trimmed by 0 bases and J by 10 bases, 9 bases remained unmatched. CDR1 MNHEY and CDR2 SMNVEV come from the germline V gene (reference sequence). This CDR3 region has 15 residues. TCRdb fed the 5' RACE reads into MiXCR, producing one record per CDR3 protein. The sample lists tens of thousands of distinct CDR3 sequences, 16% occurring once. The genes are TRBV27 and TRBJ2-1; 7 nucleotides match TRBD1. Sequenced input: PBMCs or a T cell subset sorted from them (not recorded which). This receptor was identified in an adult woman who had mild COVID-19 (a few samples of this study predate the infection). Cell type and time point are not known. As DNA, the CDR3 is TGTGCCAGCAGTTTATCAGGGACAGAACGACAGGAGCAGTTCTTC. This gives the protein CASSLSGTERQEQFF.